The clone carrying this TCR beta chain was counted a few times. The germline CDR1 and CDR2 sequences are GTSNPN and SVGIG (reference sequence). V was clipped by 5 bases and J by 2 bases, with 6 bases between them. The CDR3 consists of 11 residues. Assay used: immunoSEQ multiplex PCR; TCRdb lists only in-frame clones, some missing. In the table there are about 2 million clones, about 95% of which are singletons. This sample stems from a study of shared clonotypes between healthy human individuals. Study information: For every donor, three CD4 naive, three CD4 memory, two CD8 naive and one CD8 memory plates were used.

What was sequenced was naive CD4+ T cells sorted from blood. The subset is: CD45RA+ positively selected. The sequence was obtained from a man in his late teens or twenties in good health. V usage is TRBV30 and J usage is TRBJ2-5, with D perhaps matching TRBD1 (6 bases). CDR3 sequence (DNA): TGTGCCTGGCAGGGGCAAGAGACCCAGTACTTC. The encoded protein is CAWQGQETQYF.